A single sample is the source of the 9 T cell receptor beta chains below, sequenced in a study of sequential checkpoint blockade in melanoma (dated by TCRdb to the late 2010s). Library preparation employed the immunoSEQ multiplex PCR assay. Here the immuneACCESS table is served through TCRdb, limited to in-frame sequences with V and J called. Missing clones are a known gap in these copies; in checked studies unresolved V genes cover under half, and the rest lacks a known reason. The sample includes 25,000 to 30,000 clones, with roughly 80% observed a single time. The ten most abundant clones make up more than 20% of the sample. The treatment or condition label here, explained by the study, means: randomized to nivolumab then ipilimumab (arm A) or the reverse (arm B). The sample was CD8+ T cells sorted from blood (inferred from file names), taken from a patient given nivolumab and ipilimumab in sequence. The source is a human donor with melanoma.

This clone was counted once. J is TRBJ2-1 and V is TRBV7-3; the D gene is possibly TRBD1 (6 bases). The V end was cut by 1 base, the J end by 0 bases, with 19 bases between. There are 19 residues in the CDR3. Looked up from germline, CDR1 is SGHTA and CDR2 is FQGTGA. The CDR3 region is CASSLNPPWQDSSYNEQFF. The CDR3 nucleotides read TGTGCCAGCAGCTTAAACCCCCCCTGGCAGGACAGCTCCTACAATGAGCAGTTCTTC.

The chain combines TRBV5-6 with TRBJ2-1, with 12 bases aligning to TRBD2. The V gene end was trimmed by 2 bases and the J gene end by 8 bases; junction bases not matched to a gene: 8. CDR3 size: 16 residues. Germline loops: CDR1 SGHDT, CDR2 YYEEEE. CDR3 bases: TGTGCCAGCAGCTTACAGACTAGCGGGAGTGCCCATGAGCAGTTCTTC. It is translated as CASSLQTSGSAHEQFF.

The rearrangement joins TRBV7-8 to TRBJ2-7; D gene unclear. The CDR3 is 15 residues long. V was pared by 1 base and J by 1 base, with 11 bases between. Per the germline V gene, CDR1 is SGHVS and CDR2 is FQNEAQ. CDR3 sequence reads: CASSLEVPASYEQYF. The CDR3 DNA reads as TGTGCCAGCAGCTTAGAGGTGCCAGCGTCCTACGAGCAGTACTTC.

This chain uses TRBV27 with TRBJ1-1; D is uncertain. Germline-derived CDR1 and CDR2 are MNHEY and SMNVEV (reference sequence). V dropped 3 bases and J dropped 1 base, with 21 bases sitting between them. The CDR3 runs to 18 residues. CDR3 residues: CASSFSVARANKNTEAFF. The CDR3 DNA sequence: TGTGCCAGCAGTTTTAGTGTAGCCAGAGCAAACAAGAACACTGAAGCTTTCTTT.

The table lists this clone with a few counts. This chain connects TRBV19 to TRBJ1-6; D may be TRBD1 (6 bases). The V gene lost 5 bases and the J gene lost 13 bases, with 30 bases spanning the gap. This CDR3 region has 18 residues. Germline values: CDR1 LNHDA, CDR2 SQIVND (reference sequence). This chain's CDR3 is CASSVGGPGQLVSLPLHF. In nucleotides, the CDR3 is TGTGCCAGTAGTGTAGGCGGCCCGGGACAACTTGTTAGCTTGCCCCTCCACTTT. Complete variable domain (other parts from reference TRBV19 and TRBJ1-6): DGGITQSPKYLFRKEGQNVTLSCEQNLNHDAMYWYRQDPGQGLRLIYYSQIVNDFQKGDIAEGYSVSREKKESFPLTVTSAQKNPTAFYLCASSVGGPGQLVSLPLHFGNGTRLTVT.

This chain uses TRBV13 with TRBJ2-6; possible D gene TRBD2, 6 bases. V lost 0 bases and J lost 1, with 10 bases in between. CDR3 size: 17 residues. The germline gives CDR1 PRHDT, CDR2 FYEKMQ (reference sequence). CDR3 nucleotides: TGTGCCAGCAGCTTAGGACCTGGAGGGTCTGGGGCCAACGTCCTGACTTTC. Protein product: CASSLGPGGSGANVLTF.

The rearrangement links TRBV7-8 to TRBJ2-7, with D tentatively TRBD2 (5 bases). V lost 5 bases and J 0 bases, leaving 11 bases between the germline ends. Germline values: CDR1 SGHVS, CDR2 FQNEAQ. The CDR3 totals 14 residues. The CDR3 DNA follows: TGTGCCAGCAGCGGACCGGAGGACTCCTACGAGCAGTACTTC. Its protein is CASSGPEDSYEQYF. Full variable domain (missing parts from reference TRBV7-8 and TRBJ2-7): GAGVSQSPRYKVAKRGQDVALRCDPISGHVSLFWYQQALGQGPEFLTYFQNEAQLDKSGLPSDRFFAERPEGSVSTLKIQRTQQEDSAVYLCASSGPEDSYEQYFGPGTRLTVT.

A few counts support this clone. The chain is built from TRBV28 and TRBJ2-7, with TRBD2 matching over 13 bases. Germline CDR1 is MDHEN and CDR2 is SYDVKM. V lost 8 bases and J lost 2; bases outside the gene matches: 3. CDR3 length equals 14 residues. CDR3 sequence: CASRGLAGAYEQYF. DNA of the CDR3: TGTGCCAGCCGAGGACTAGCGGGAGCCTACGAGCAGTACTTC.

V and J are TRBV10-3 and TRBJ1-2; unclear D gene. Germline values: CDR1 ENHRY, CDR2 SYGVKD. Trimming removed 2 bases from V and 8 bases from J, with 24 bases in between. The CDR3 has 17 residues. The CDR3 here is CAISEAGLSLASRGYTF. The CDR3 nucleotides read TGTGCCATCAGTGAGGCAGGCCTCTCCTTGGCCTCCCGAGGCTACACCTTC.